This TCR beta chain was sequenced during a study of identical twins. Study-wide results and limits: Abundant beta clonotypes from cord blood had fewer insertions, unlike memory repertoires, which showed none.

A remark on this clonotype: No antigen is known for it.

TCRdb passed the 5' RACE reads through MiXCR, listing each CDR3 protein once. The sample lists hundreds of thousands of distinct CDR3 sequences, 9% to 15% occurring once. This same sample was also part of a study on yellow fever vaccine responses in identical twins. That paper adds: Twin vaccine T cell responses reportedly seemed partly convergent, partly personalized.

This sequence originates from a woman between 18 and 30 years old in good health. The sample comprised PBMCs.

The CDR3 nucleotides read TGTGCCACCAGTGATTTCAAGTGGACCAATGAGCAGTTCTTC. It codes for CATSDFKWTNEQFF. The rearrangement uses TRBV24-1 and TRBJ2-1; no reliable D call. V was trimmed by 1 base and J by 6 bases, leaving 9 bases between them. In germline, CDR1 is KGHDR, CDR2 SFDVKD. The CDR3 runs 14 residues.